This T cell receptor beta chain was retrieved from a study of blood T cells in healthy people across ages. Whole-study results and caveats: PBMCs went unsorted, and a conclusive naive versus antigen-experienced comparison was therefore prevented. Naive CD4+ cell counts and diversity both ran higher in long-lived than in aged donors.

This CDR3 has 15 amino acids. The germline V gene encodes CDR1 SGHRS and CDR2 YFSETQ. Trimming stripped 0 bases from V and 4 bases from J, with 14 bases between. Combining a sample-barcoded 5' primer with a J-beta primer mix, a second PCR ran for roughly 6 to 12 cycles. Every sample gave at least 2.5 million paired-end reads containing CDR3. TCRdb called the 5' RACE reads again in MiXCR, with one record for every CDR3 protein. Of about 1.6 million distinct CDR3 sequences in the sample, roughly a third are singletons; the top ten hold approximately 11%. Researchers collected around 11 milliliters of peripheral blood from every single donor. This clonotype was counted between two and nine times. Its target is unknown.

Specimen: blood. This TCR came from a woman in her twenties or thirties in good health. The chain carries TRBV5-1 and TRBJ2-7; possibly TRBD2 for D (5 bases). The CDR3: CASSLVASSEYEQYF. The CDR3 DNA follows: TGCGCCAGCAGCTTGGTGGCTAGCAGCGAATACGAGCAGTACTTC.